The 18 T cell receptor beta chains below come from one sample, sequenced in a study of PD-L1 blockade in urothelial cancer. This sample's time point: pretreatment peripheral blood. The assay was immunoSEQ multiplex PCR, and TCRdb's table has in-frame clones only and misses some. The sample records approximately 72,000 clones, approximately 84% being singletons. Sample: PBMCs, taken around atezolizumab (anti-PD-L1) treatment. The receptor source for this set is a man aged 55 to 70 with urothelial cancer.

In DNA, the CDR3 is TGTGCCAGCAGCTTAGCGGGACAGGGGCTACAAGAGACCCAGTACTTC. This translates into CASSLAGQGLQETQYF. The chain is built from TRBV7-2 and TRBJ2-5; 10 nucleotides match TRBD1. There are 16 residues in the CDR3. J gave up 2 bases and V 0 bases, and 3 bases lay outside the gene matches. Germline CDR1 and CDR2: SGHTA and FQGNSA.

V and J are TRBV19 and TRBJ2-1; 13 nucleotides match TRBD2. The CDR3 sequence is 17 residues long. The trim removed 3 bases at V and 7 bases at J, leaving 9 bases unmatched. Germline values: CDR1 LNHDA, CDR2 SQIVND (reference sequence). CDR3 amino acids: CASSIFGTSGVKNEQFF. The CDR3 DNA is TGTGCCAGTAGTATCTTTGGGACTAGCGGGGTTAAGAATGAGCAGTTCTTC.

The CDR3 here is CASSSGGFGSQPQHF. Written as DNA, the CDR3 is TGTGCCAGCAGCTCGGGCGGCTTCGGGAGTCAGCCCCAGCATTTT. This chain connects TRBV7-9 to TRBJ1-5; D uncertain. The germline V gene has CDR1 SEHNR and CDR2 FQNEAQ (reference sequence). Trimming left V 4 bases short and J 6 bases short, with 16 bases between. The CDR3 has 15 residues. The full variable domain, rest sourced from reference TRBV7-9 and TRBJ1-5, is DTGVSQNPRHKITKRGQNVTFRCDPISEHNRLYWYRQTLGQGPEFLTYFQNEAQLEKSRLLSDRFSAERPKGSFSTLEIQRTEQGDSAMYLCASSSGGFGSQPQHFGDGTRLSIL.

The V call is TRBV6-1, the J call TRBJ2-7; D may be TRBD1 (6 bases). The CDR3 has 14 amino acids. V dropped 6 bases and J dropped 5 bases, with 17 bases sitting between them. CDR1 is MNHNS, CDR2 SASEGT, per germline. DNA of the CDR3: TGTGCCAGCAGCAATCGTTGGGGACACGACGAGCAGTACTTC. This sequence encodes CASSNRWGHDEQYF.

DNA of the CDR3: TGTGCCAGCAGCTTTCCGGGGACACCCGGCACCGGGGAGCTGTTTTTT. This gives the protein CASSFPGTPGTGELFF. This chain connects TRBV7-2 to TRBJ2-2; TRBD1 might be the D (6 bases). Trimming cost V 3 bases and J 4 bases, with 15 bases left between them. The germline CDR1 and CDR2 sequences are SGHTA and FQGNSA. The CDR3 runs to 16 residues.

In this sample, this clone turned up once. The chain carries TRBV9 and TRBJ2-3; D call uncertain. This CDR3 comprises 16 residues. Trimming pared 0 bases from V and 4 bases from J, leaving 15 bases between. Per the germline V gene, CDR1 is SGDLS and CDR2 is YYNGEE. The CDR3 spells CASSVGTNSWSDTQYF. The CDR3 region has the DNA TGTGCCAGCAGCGTAGGCACCAACTCTTGGTCAGATACGCAGTATTTT.

The chain carries TRBV5-4 and TRBJ2-7; D is perhaps TRBD1 (6 bases). V gave up 4 bases and J gave up 7 bases, with 21 bases separating them. The CDR3 spans 15 residues. The V gene's germline CDR1 is SGHNT and CDR2 YYREEE (reference sequence). The CDR3 protein is CASSLDRKSFGEQYF. The CDR3 bases are TGTGCCAGCAGCCTGGACAGAAAAAGTTTTGGGGAGCAGTACTTC.

This chain uses TRBV27 with TRBJ2-1; 11 positions agree with TRBD2. CDR3 size: 15 residues. The J segment lost 10 bases and the V segment lost 3 bases, leaving 8 bases of the junction unmatched. Germline loops: CDR1 MNHEY, CDR2 SMNVEV (reference sequence). CDR3 protein: CASSFSSGRAREQFF. In DNA form, the CDR3 reads TGTGCCAGCAGTTTTAGTAGCGGGAGGGCAAGAGAGCAGTTCTTC.

The J gene is TRBJ2-5, the V gene TRBV5-4; weak D call: TRBD2 (6 bases). CDR1 SGHNT and CDR2 YYREEE come from the germline V gene (reference sequence). Trimming left V 1 base short and J 5 bases short, with 12 bases between. The CDR3 length is 14 residues. The CDR3 sequence is CASSLMSGGETQYF. The DNA of the CDR3 is TGTGCCAGCAGCTTGATGTCAGGAGGGGAGACCCAGTACTTC.

The chain is built from TRBV5-4 and TRBJ2-5, with TRBD2 identical over 14 bases. The CDR3 extends over 17 amino acids. Per germline, CDR1 SGHNT and CDR2 YYREEE (reference sequence). After removal of 4 bases from V and 1 base from J, the junction contained 6 bases not matched to a gene. Here the CDR3 reads CASSTLGTSGSQETQYF. The CDR3 DNA reads TGTGCCAGCAGCACCCTCGGGACTAGCGGGAGCCAAGAGACCCAGTACTTC.

In its sample, this clone was seen a few times. The rearrangement uses TRBV4-2 and TRBJ2-3, with D uncertain. The CDR3 totals 16 residues. V was clipped by 4 bases and J by 2 bases, with 16 bases between them. Looked up from germline, CDR1 is LGHNA and CDR2 is YNFKEQ. CDR3 coding DNA: TGTGCCAGCAGCCTAAACCCCAGGCCCTTCACAGATACGCAGTATTTT. It codes for CASSLNPRPFTDTQYF.

The genes are TRBV9 and TRBJ1-6, with D tentatively TRBD1 (6 bases). V was clipped by 3 bases and J by 10 bases, with 11 bases between them. Germline lookup yields CDR1 SGDLS and CDR2 YYNGEE. This CDR3 is built from 13 residues. The CDR3 loop is CASSEGGRSPLHF. The CDR3 DNA is TGTGCCAGCAGCGAGGGGGGGCGATCACCCCTCCACTTT. The variable domain in full, completed from reference TRBV9 and TRBJ1-6, reads DSGVTQTPKHLITATGQRVTLRCSPRSGDLSVYWYQQSLDQGLQFLIQYYNGEERAKGNILERFSAQQFPDLHSELNLSSLELGDSALYFCASSEGGRSPLHFGNGTRLTVT.

The chain combines TRBV7-6 with TRBJ2-5; 9 positions match TRBD1. Near its end, the DNA agrees better with TRBJ2-7, so the J call may be wrong. This CDR3 is 16 amino acids long. Germline V lookup: CDR1 SGHVS, CDR2 FNYEAQ. The CDR3, as DNA: TGTGCCAGCAGCCCCAGTCTCGGACAGGGGCCCTACGAGCAGTACTTC. It specifies CASSPSLGQGPYEQYF.

This clone came up a few times. This rearrangement joins TRBV28 to TRBJ2-7; TRBD1 might be the D (6 bases). Trimming left V 4 bases short and J 0 bases short, with 13 bases between. The germline CDR1 and CDR2 sequences are MDHEN and SYDVKM. This CDR3 comprises 15 residues. CDR3 loop: CASSSHRVSSYEQYF. CDR3 nucleotides: TGTGCCAGCAGTTCACACAGGGTTAGCTCCTACGAGCAGTACTTC. Full variable domain (outside the CDR3, taken from reference TRBV28 and TRBJ2-7): DVKVTQSSRYLVKRTGEKVFLECVQDMDHENMFWYRQDPGLGLRLIYFSYDVKMKEKGDIPEGYSVSREKKERFSLILESASTNQTSMYLCASSSHRVSSYEQYFGPGTRLTVT.

By share of the sample, this clone is medium-sized. V is TRBV28 and J is TRBJ1-3; 8 bases agree with TRBD1. CDR1 and CDR2 from the germline V gene are MDHEN and SYDVKM. Unmatched junction bases numbered 5, after V lost 5 bases and J lost 11 bases. The CDR3 has 12 amino acids. The CDR3 here is CASSPRTGSIYF. The DNA for the CDR3 is TGTGCCAGCAGTCCAAGGACAGGGTCCATATATTTT.

J is TRBJ2-1 and V is TRBV5-5, with D possibly TRBD2 on 7 matching bases. Germline V gene data show CDR1 as SGHKS and CDR2 as YYEKEE (reference sequence). This CDR3 contains 15 residues. The V end lost 6 bases, the J end lost 3 bases, and 16 bases lay between the germline ends. The CDR3 spells CASTLGGGLYNEQFF. The DNA of the CDR3 is TGTGCCAGCACCCTGGGAGGGGGACTCTACAATGAGCAGTTCTTC.

V and J are TRBV9 and TRBJ2-1; weak D call: TRBD2 (6 bases). The CDR3 runs 16 residues. Germline V gene lookup returns CDR1 SGDLS and CDR2 YYNGEE. Trimming shortened V by 0 bases and J by 3 bases, and 13 bases separated the two germline ends. CDR3 DNA: TGTGCCAGCAGCGTAGTCGACGGGGGAGACTACAATGAGCAGTTCTTC. Translation: CASSVVDGGDYNEQFF. The entire variable domain, with the rest obtained from reference TRBV9 and TRBJ2-1, is as follows: DSGVTQTPKHLITATGQRVTLRCSPRSGDLSVYWYQQSLDQGLQFLIQYYNGEERAKGNILERFSAQQFPDLHSELNLSSLELGDSALYFCASSVVDGGDYNEQFFGPGTRLTVL.

This chain connects TRBV7-6 to TRBJ2-1; D might be TRBD2 (6 bases). This CDR3 spans 14 amino acids. Germline CDR1 reads SGHVS; CDR2 reads FNYEAQ. The V and J ends lost 8 bases and 7 bases respectively, with 18 bases between them. In DNA form, the CDR3 reads TGTGCCAGCGGTTACGGCGGGGTCGGAAATGAGCAGTTCTTC. Its translation: CASGYGGVGNEQFF.